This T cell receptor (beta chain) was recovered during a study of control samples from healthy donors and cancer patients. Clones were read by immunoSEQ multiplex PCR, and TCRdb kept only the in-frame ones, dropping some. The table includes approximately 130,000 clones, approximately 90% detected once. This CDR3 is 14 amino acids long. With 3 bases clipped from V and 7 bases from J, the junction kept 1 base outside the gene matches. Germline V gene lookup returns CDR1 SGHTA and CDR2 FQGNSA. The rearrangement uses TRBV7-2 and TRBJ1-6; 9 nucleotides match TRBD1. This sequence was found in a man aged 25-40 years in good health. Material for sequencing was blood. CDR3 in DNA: TGTGCCAGCAGCTTTGACAGGGGGAATTCACCCCTCCACTTT. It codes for CASSFDRGNSPLHF. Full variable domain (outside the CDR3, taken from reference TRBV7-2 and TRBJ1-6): GAGVSQSPSNKVTEKGKDVELRCDPISGHTALYWYRQSLGQGLEFLIYFQGNSAPDKSGLPSDRFSAERTGGSVSTLTIQRTQQEDSAVYLCASSFDRGNSPLHFGNGTRLTVT.